The entry below describes one TCR beta chain. Antigen: not known. V lost 4 bases to trimming and J lost 8 bases, with 15 bases between them. Looked up from germline, CDR1 is SEHNR and CDR2 is FQNEAQ (reference sequence). There are 14 residues in the CDR3. This entry belongs to a study of CD8+ T cells in alopecia areata. About the research overall: Severity in treated patients was scored by percentage of scalp area affected. General study points: Scalp sample data also include resident alphabeta T cells from normal skin.

It was cDNA, reverse transcribed from extracted RNA, that served as the sequencing template. The table came from immunoSEQ multiplex PCR; TCRdb's copy has only in-frame clones and leaves some out. The top ten hold 15% to 20% of the sample, which has some 170,000 clones, approximately 52% seen once. The treatment was: oral pan-JAK inhibitor, 5-10 mg twice daily. PBMCs, the starting material, were the source of sorted CD4+ and CD8+ T cells. This clonotype originated in a human donor with alopecia areata. The material sequenced was CD4+ T cells sorted from blood, taken between weeks 55 and 65, from a patient treated with tofacitinib. The chain joins TRBV7-9 to TRBJ2-1; D may match TRBD1 or TRBD2 (6 bases each). CDR3: CASSSRGPNYEQFF. As DNA, the CDR3 is TGTGCCAGCAGCTCACGGGGGCCCAACTATGAGCAGTTCTTC.